What follows are 24 T cell receptor beta chains derived from one specimen sequenced in a study of cytomegalovirus exposure and HLA in healthy donors. 60 Vbeta and 13 Jbeta primers were used in PCR. The table came from immunoSEQ multiplex PCR; TCRdb's copy has only in-frame clones and leaves some out. The table includes around 140,000 clones, roughly 82% detected once. Sequencing was done on a sample of PBMCs. Receptors originate from a young man in good health and CMV-seronegative.

The chain links TRBV10-1 to TRBJ2-7, with 9 bases matching TRBD2. V shed 4 bases, J shed 4 bases, and the junction held 8 bases outside the gene matches. Germline loops: CDR1 WNHNN, CDR2 SYGVQD (reference sequence). There are 15 residues in the CDR3. CDR3 DNA: TGCGCCAGCAGTGGGGGACTAGCACCCAGTTACGAGCAGTACTTC. Protein sequence: CASSGGLAPSYEQYF.

This rearrangement joins TRBV4-1 to TRBJ1-6, with 9 bases matching TRBD1. Per the germline V gene, CDR1 is MGHRA and CDR2 is YSYEKL. Germline trimming cut 4 bases from V and 7 bases from J; bases unmatched to any gene: 5. CDR3 length: 15 amino acids. The CDR3 protein is CASSLTGGANSPLHF. In DNA form, the CDR3 reads TGCGCCAGCAGCCTAACAGGGGGCGCAAATTCACCCCTCCACTTT.

CDR3 nucleotide sequence: TGCGCCAGCAGCCAAGAATCCGGGTCTAGCGACATTCAGTACTTC. Translating it yields CASSQESGSSDIQYF. V gene TRBV4-1 combines with J gene TRBJ2-4; tentatively, D is TRBD2 (6 bases). The length of the CDR3 is 15 residues. The germline V gene has CDR1 MGHRA and CDR2 YSYEKL. Deletions cut 0 bases from V and 8 bases from J, with 14 bases between.

The rearrangement joins TRBV6-6 to TRBJ1-1; 8 bases are shared with TRBD1. The CDR3 has 14 residues. The ends lost 2 bases at V and 1 base at J; junction bases unmatched: 0. Germline V gene sequence: CDR1 MNHNY, CDR2 SVGAGI (reference sequence). In DNA, the CDR3 is TGTGCCAGCAGTTACGACAGGGGGAACACTGAAGCTTTCTTT. Its translation: CASSYDRGNTEAFF.

This clone was seen a few times. The V gene is TRBV18, the J gene TRBJ1-2; D call uncertain. Looked up from germline, CDR1 is KGHSH and CDR2 is LQKENI. V gave up 0 bases and J gave up 6 bases, with 14 bases separating them. The CDR3 contains 15 residues. CDR3 protein: CASSPPDRGPDGYTF. Written as DNA, the CDR3 is TGTGCCAGCTCACCACCTGATCGAGGCCCGGATGGCTACACCTTC. Variable domain in full (rest from reference TRBV18 and TRBJ1-2): NAGVMQNPRHLVRRRGQEARLRCSPMKGHSHVYWYRQLPEEGLKFMVYLQKENIIDESGMPKERFSAEFPKEGPSILRIQQVVRGDSAAYFCASSPPDRGPDGYTFGSGTRLTVV.

This chain joins TRBV15 and TRBJ2-7; D gene ambiguous. Per the germline V gene, CDR1 is LNHNV and CDR2 is YYDKDF (reference sequence). The CDR3 extends over 13 amino acids. The V gene lost 1 base and the J gene lost 6 bases, with 10 bases spanning the gap. The DNA of the CDR3 is TGTGCCACCAGCAGAGGGGTCCAGGCCGAGCAGTACTTC. Protein sequence: CATSRGVQAEQYF.

The chain employs TRBV4-1 and TRBJ2-1, with 8 positions matching TRBD2. With V trimmed by 1 base and J by 9 bases, 14 bases remained unmatched. The CDR3 totals 17 residues. The V gene's germline CDR1 is MGHRA and CDR2 YSYEKL. CDR3 bases: TGCGCCAGCAGCCAAGTAAGTCGGGCTAGCGGGTTCCTTGAGCAGTTCTTC. Translating it yields CASSQVSRASGFLEQFF.

V gene TRBV10-3 combines with J gene TRBJ1-2; 7 nucleotides agree with TRBD1. This CDR3 spans 14 amino acids. The V gene's germline CDR1 is ENHRY and CDR2 SYGVKD. V lost 6 bases and J lost 5; bases outside the gene matches: 9. The CDR3 protein is CAISQTGLEYGYTF. The CDR3 DNA reads as TGTGCCATCAGCCAGACAGGGCTAGAGTATGGCTACACCTTC.

The chain carries TRBV7-3 and TRBJ2-3, with 8 bases identical to TRBD1. This CDR3 has 14 residues. CDR1 is SGHTA and CDR2 is FQGTGA in the germline V gene. V gave up 5 bases and J gave up 3 bases; unmatched junction bases: 4. The CDR3 region is CASSPGQGTDTQYF. The CDR3 region has the DNA TGTGCCAGCAGCCCTGGACAGGGAACAGATACGCAGTATTTT. Together with reference TRBV7-3 and TRBJ2-3, the CDR3 gives the full variable domain: GAGVSQTPSNKVTEKGKYVELRCDPISGHTALYWYRQSLGQGPEFLIYFQGTGAADDSGLPNDRFFAVRPEGSVSTLKIQRTERGDSAVYLCASSPGQGTDTQYFGPGTRLTVL.

V gene TRBV13 combines with J gene TRBJ1-2; a weak D match, TRBD1 (6 bases). Germline V CDR1 and CDR2: PRHDT, FYEKMQ (reference sequence). The ends were cut back, 5 bases at V and 2 bases at J, with 12 bases in the middle. The CDR3 has 14 residues. The CDR3 DNA follows: TGTGCCAGCAGCCCCCGGACAGCGAACTATGGCTACACCTTC. Translating it yields CASSPRTANYGYTF.

The rearrangement links TRBV19 to TRBJ1-4; D might be TRBD1 (6 bases). The CDR3 consists of 16 residues. Trimming shortened V by 6 bases and J by 8 bases, and 22 bases separated the two germline ends. Per germline, CDR1 LNHDA and CDR2 SQIVND (reference sequence). The CDR3 sequence is CASRPTGFRAGEKLFF. The CDR3 nucleotides read TGTGCCAGTAGACCTACAGGGTTCCGGGCTGGGGAAAAACTGTTTTTT.

To note about this clone: One end of the junction varies from germline; a read error may be responsible. The chain carries TRBV5-1 and TRBJ2-6; tentatively, D is TRBD1 (5 bases). This CDR3 has 15 amino acids. CDR1 is SGHRS and CDR2 is YFSETQ in the germline V gene. The CDR3 DNA sequence: TGCGCCAGCAGCTTGGTAGGGGTTGGGGCCAACGGCCTGACTTTC. This encodes CASSLVGVGANGLTF.

This clone was seen a handful of times. The genes are TRBV28 and TRBJ1-5, with unresolved D. This CDR3 has 19 residues. The V gene lost 5 bases and the J gene lost 0 bases, with 23 bases spanning the gap. Germline V CDR1 and CDR2: MDHEN, SYDVKM. The CDR3 spells CASSTLSVNWADSNQPQHF. For the CDR3, the DNA is TGTGCCAGCAGTACCCTCTCCGTGAACTGGGCCGATAGCAATCAGCCCCAGCATTTT.

The chain is built from TRBV9 and TRBJ1-4; 7 bases map to TRBD1. CDR3 length: 16 residues. The V gene end was trimmed by 4 bases and the J gene end by 5 bases; junction bases not matched to a gene: 11. Germline CDR1 reads SGDLS; CDR2 reads YYNGEE. The CDR3 reads CASSPRGGQRNEKLFF. CDR3 sequence (DNA): TGTGCCAGCAGCCCGCGGGGGGGACAGCGAAATGAAAAACTGTTTTTT.

This chain connects TRBV5-1 to TRBJ2-7, with TRBD2 matching 8 bases. This CDR3 has 14 amino acids. Trimming at V came to 6 bases and at J to 0 bases, leaving 5 bases not matched to a gene. Germline CDR1 and CDR2: SGHRS and YFSETQ. CDR3 in amino acids: CASTLSGSSYEQYF. The CDR3 region has the DNA TGCGCCAGCACCCTCAGCGGGAGCTCCTACGAGCAGTACTTC.

The chain employs TRBV5-1 and TRBJ2-1; a possible D gene is TRBD1 (5 bases). CDR3 length equals 15 residues. The V gene's germline CDR1 is SGHRS and CDR2 YFSETQ. The V and J ends lost 1 base and 9 bases respectively, with 17 bases between them. Written as DNA, the CDR3 is TGCGCCAGCAGCTTGATGCCAGACAGTCTGGGTGAGCAGTTCTTC. Translating gives CASSLMPDSLGEQFF. The full variable domain, completed using reference TRBV5-1 and TRBJ2-1, is KAGVTQTPRYLIKTRGQQVTLSCSPISGHRSVSWYQQTPGQGLQFLFEYFSETQRNKGNFPGRFSGRQFSNSRSEMNVSTLELGDSALYLCASSLMPDSLGEQFFGPGTRLTVL.

The chain has TRBV19 and TRBJ1-1; possibly TRBD1 for D (5 bases). Trimming shortened V by 8 bases and J by 4 bases, and 17 bases separated the two germline ends. The CDR3 is made up of 14 amino acids. CDR1 is LNHDA and CDR2 is SQIVND in the germline V gene (reference sequence). In DNA form, the CDR3 reads TGTGCCAGTCTCCGAGCAGGACATAGCACTGAAGCTTTCTTT. Protein: CASLRAGHSTEAFF. The full variable domain, with the rest looked up from reference TRBV19 and TRBJ1-1, is DGGITQSPKYLFRKEGQNVTLSCEQNLNHDAMYWYRQDPGQGLRLIYYSQIVNDFQKGDIAEGYSVSREKKESFPLTVTSAQKNPTAFYLCASLRAGHSTEAFFGQGTRLTVV.

This clone has just a few counts. The rearrangement joins TRBV6-5 to TRBJ1-2, with TRBD1 as a possible D gene (6 bases). From germline, CDR1 is MNHEY and CDR2 SVGAGI. This CDR3 region has 15 residues. Deletions cut 8 bases from V and 2 bases from J, with 18 bases between. The CDR3 spells CASYPQGPPNYGYTF. CDR3 DNA sequence: TGTGCCAGCTATCCTCAGGGGCCCCCCAACTATGGCTACACCTTC.

The chain joins TRBV2 to TRBJ1-1; no clear D. CDR1 and CDR2 (germline): SNHLY, FYNNEI. V was shortened by 4 bases and J by 1 base, with 10 bases between the two germline ends. The CDR3 sequence is 14 residues long. The CDR3 DNA sequence: TGTGCCAGCAGTGTAGCCAGATCGAACACTGAAGCTTTCTTT. As protein: CASSVARSNTEAFF. The variable domain in full, completed from reference TRBV2 and TRBJ1-1, reads EPEVTQTPSHQVTQMGQEVILRCVPISNHLYFYWYRQILGQKVEFLVSFYNNEISEKSEIFDDQFSVERPDGSNFTLKIRSTKLEDSAMYFCASSVARSNTEAFFGQGTRLTVV.

This clone was picked up one time. The chain recombines TRBV28 with TRBJ2-7; the match to TRBD1 covers 8 bases. The length of the CDR3 is 18 residues. In germline, CDR1 is MDHEN, CDR2 SYDVKM. The V and J ends lost 2 bases and 4 bases, in that order; junction bases with no gene match: 16. Here the CDR3 reads CASSLAPPSGGGGYEQYF. CDR3 nucleotide sequence: TGTGCCAGCAGTTTAGCACCCCCGTCAGGGGGCGGCGGATACGAGCAGTACTTC. The full variable domain, with the rest looked up from reference TRBV28 and TRBJ2-7, is DVKVTQSSRYLVKRTGEKVFLECVQDMDHENMFWYRQDPGLGLRLIYFSYDVKMKEKGDIPEGYSVSREKKERFSLILESASTNQTSMYLCASSLAPPSGGGGYEQYFGPGTRLTVT.

This clone turned up a few times. The chain combines TRBV2 with TRBJ1-5; 7 nucleotides match TRBD1. The CDR3 loop spans 14 amino acids. CDR1 SNHLY and CDR2 FYNNEI come from the germline V gene. V was clipped by 6 bases and J by 5 bases; unmatched bases: 7. CDR3 in amino acids: CASRETGNYQPQHF. In DNA, the CDR3 is TGTGCCAGCAGGGAGACAGGGAACTATCAGCCCCAGCATTTT.

The chain couples TRBV30 to TRBJ1-2, with D tentatively TRBD1 (5 bases). The length of the CDR3 is 15 residues. The germline V gene encodes CDR1 GTSNPN and CDR2 SVGIG (reference sequence). Trimming removed 2 bases at V and 11 bases at J, with 24 bases between. In DNA, the CDR3 is TGTGCCTGGAGTCCAAACACTCAACTCGTTGCAGGGTACACCTTC. It specifies CAWSPNTQLVAGYTF. Supplemented by reference TRBV30 and TRBJ1-2, the full variable domain reads SQTIHQWPATLVQPVGSPLSLECTVEGTSNPNLYWYRQAAGRGLQLLFYSVGIGQISSEVPQNLSASRPQDRQFILSSKKLLLSDSGFYLCAWSPNTQLVAGYTFGSGTRLTVV.

The rearrangement links TRBV19 to TRBJ2-7; 7 bases align to TRBD1. CDR3 length equals 13 residues. From germline, CDR1 is LNHDA and CDR2 SQIVND (reference sequence). Trimming removed 6 bases from V and 4 bases from J; junction bases left unmatched: 6. The DNA of the CDR3 is TGTGCCAGTAGACCTCGGGACAGATACGAGCAGTACTTC. It encodes CASRPRDRYEQYF.

This chain connects TRBV28 to TRBJ1-1, with unresolved D. The V gene lost 1 base and the J gene lost 5 bases, with 8 bases spanning the gap. CDR3 length: 13 residues. Per the germline V gene, CDR1 is MDHEN and CDR2 is SYDVKM. The CDR3 loop is CASSLFRGTEAFF. CDR3 coding DNA: TGTGCCAGCAGTTTATTTCGGGGAACTGAAGCTTTCTTT.